The 27 T cell receptor beta chains presented below share a single source sample, sequenced in a study of long-term antiretroviral therapy in people with HIV. Run at survey level, the immunoSEQ assay was version v3.0. Clones were read by immunoSEQ multiplex PCR, and TCRdb kept only the in-frame ones, dropping some. The data hold 25,000 to 35,000 clones, with roughly 88% observed a single time. This sample comprised unsorted PBMCs, obtained about 2.7 years after starting antiretroviral therapy. These receptor sequences come from a man aged 25 to 40 with HIV.

The chain employs TRBV6-5 and TRBJ2-5; D might be TRBD2 (5 bases). The V and J ends lost 6 bases and 1 base respectively, with 12 bases between them. The CDR3 is made up of 14 amino acids. CDR1 and CDR2 from the germline V gene are MNHEY and SVGAGI. The CDR3, as DNA: TGTGCCAGCAGGGGCCTAGCCCGCCAAGAGACCCAGTACTTC. It is translated as CASRGLARQETQYF.

This chain connects TRBV2 to TRBJ2-7; 8 bases align to TRBD1. Germline V lookup: CDR1 SNHLY, CDR2 FYNNEI. The ends lost 6 bases at V and 2 bases at J; junction bases unmatched: 12. This CDR3 comprises 16 residues. The CDR3 loop is CASRANPGQGTYEQYF. The CDR3 region has the DNA TGTGCCAGCAGAGCCAACCCTGGACAGGGTACCTACGAGCAGTACTTC.

This clone was seen a few times. This rearrangement joins TRBV15 to TRBJ1-2; 9 nucleotides align to TRBD1. Trimming cost V 0 bases and J 8 bases; bases outside gene matches: 7. CDR1 and CDR2 from the germline V gene are LNHNV and YYDKDF (reference sequence). This CDR3 is 15 amino acids long. For the CDR3, the DNA is TGTGCCACCAGCAGAGATCCCGGGACAGGGTCGGGCTACACCTTC. Protein product: CATSRDPGTGSGYTF.

This clone was seen a handful of times. The V and J genes are TRBV2 and TRBJ1-4, with 7 nucleotides matching TRBD1. This CDR3 contains 16 residues. V gave up 0 bases and J gave up 11 bases; unmatched junction bases: 12. The germline V gene encodes CDR1 SNHLY and CDR2 FYNNEI. Written as DNA, the CDR3 is TGTGCCAGCAGTGAAGCGCTTGCAGGGGGATTCGGGAAACTGTTTTTT. As protein: CASSEALAGGFGKLFF.

In this sample, this clone turned up once. The genes are TRBV4-3 and TRBJ2-3, with no clear D. This CDR3 has 13 amino acids. V was trimmed by 6 bases and J by 0 bases, leaving 7 bases between them. Germline lookup yields CDR1 LGHNA and CDR2 YSLEER. CDR3 region: CASSPTSTDTQYF. The CDR3 DNA sequence: TGCGCCAGCAGTCCCACTAGCACAGATACGCAGTATTTT.

The chain carries TRBV7-9 and TRBJ2-7; no clear D. The CDR3 spans 12 residues. Trimming took 2 bases from V and 6 from J, leaving 8 bases between them. Germline V CDR1 and CDR2: SEHNR, FQNEAQ (reference sequence). The CDR3 loop reads CASSLSPTEQYF. CDR3 nucleotide sequence: TGTGCCAGCAGCTTATCCCCTACCGAGCAGTACTTC.

This chain uses TRBV6-1 with TRBJ2-2, with D possibly TRBD1 on 6 matching bases. V was clipped by 1 base and J by 5 bases, with 11 bases between them. The length of the CDR3 is 15 residues. Per the germline V gene, CDR1 is MNHNS and CDR2 is SASEGT. The CDR3 region has the DNA TGTGCCAGCAGTGAAGTGGTACAGGGAACCGGGGAGCTGTTTTTT. This sequence encodes CASSEVVQGTGELFF.

Only a few counts were recorded for this clone. The J gene is TRBJ1-2, the V gene TRBV27, with a possible D match to TRBD1 (6 bases). The CDR3 runs 15 residues. The ends were cut back, 2 bases at V and 0 bases at J, with 10 bases in the middle. CDR1 and CDR2 from the germline V gene are MNHEY and SMNVEV (reference sequence). CDR3 in DNA: TGTGCCAGCAGTTTAGCGAGGGGGGCTAACTATGGCTACACCTTC. Translating gives CASSLARGANYGYTF.

The V call is TRBV27, the J call TRBJ2-3; 8 bases are a match to TRBD2. With 5 bases clipped from V and 4 bases from J, the junction kept 11 bases outside the gene matches. Germline values: CDR1 MNHEY, CDR2 SMNVEV (reference sequence). There are 16 residues in the CDR3. In DNA form, the CDR3 reads TGTGCCAGCAGTCCTGAGGGACTAGTTCAAGCAGATACGCAGTATTTT. It is translated as CASSPEGLVQADTQYF.

The gene calls are TRBV5-4 and TRBJ1-2, with D maybe TRBD1 (6 bases). The CDR3 is 14 amino acids. Germline CDR1 and CDR2: SGHNT and YYREEE (reference sequence). The V end was cut by 6 bases, the J end by 1 base, with 13 bases between. The CDR3 loop is CASTLDRNNYGYTF. The CDR3 nucleotides are TGTGCCAGCACCCTAGACAGGAATAACTATGGCTACACCTTC.

V is TRBV9 and J is TRBJ2-1, with D tentatively TRBD1 (6 bases). The germline V and J ends were trimmed by 7 bases and 0 bases, with 11 bases remaining between them. The CDR3 runs to 14 residues. Germline lookup yields CDR1 SGDLS and CDR2 YYNGEE. CDR3 amino acids: CASETGNSYNEQFF. The CDR3, as DNA: TGTGCCAGCGAAACAGGGAACTCCTACAATGAGCAGTTCTTC.

The rearrangement uses TRBV11-1 and TRBJ2-7; the match to TRBD2 covers 9 bases. The length of the CDR3 is 15 residues. Germline assignment: CDR1 SGHAT and CDR2 FQDESV (reference sequence). V dropped 5 bases and J dropped 7; count of bases not matched to a gene: 12. CDR3 sequence: CASSQKWGLAGEQYF. The CDR3 DNA reads as TGTGCCAGCAGCCAAAAATGGGGACTAGCTGGGGAGCAGTACTTC.

This clone was observed a few times. CDR3 protein: CASSTYRDSNTEAFF. The CDR3 DNA follows: TGTGCCAGTAGTACATACCGGGACAGTAACACTGAAGCTTTCTTT. V usage is TRBV19 and J usage is TRBJ1-1, with 7 bases lining up with TRBD1. The V gene end was trimmed by 4 bases and the J gene end by 2 bases; junction bases not matched to a gene: 7. The CDR3 consists of 15 residues. From germline, CDR1 is LNHDA and CDR2 SQIVND (reference sequence).

The gene calls are TRBV19 and TRBJ1-5; maybe TRBD1 (6 bases). Looked up from germline, CDR1 is LNHDA and CDR2 is SQIVND (reference sequence). The ends were cut back, 7 bases at V and 0 bases at J, with 13 bases in the middle. The CDR3 contains 15 residues. The CDR3 DNA reads TGTGCCAGTAAGCAAGGGGGGAATAGCAATCAGCCCCAGCATTTT. Protein sequence: CASKQGGNSNQPQHF.

V usage is TRBV7-6 and J usage is TRBJ2-7, with a possible D match to TRBD2 (6 bases). Deletions cut 4 bases from V and 0 bases from J, with 10 bases between. The CDR3 has 14 amino acids. The germline V gene encodes CDR1 SGHVS and CDR2 FNYEAQ. The CDR3 bases are TGTGCCAGCAGCTCCGGAGCGGGCTCCTACGAGCAGTACTTC. Protein sequence: CASSSGAGSYEQYF.

This chain links TRBV30 with TRBJ2-3; no reliable D call. V was pared by 3 bases and J by 8 bases, with 18 bases between. CDR3 length: 14 residues. Germline V gene data show CDR1 as GTSNPN and CDR2 as SVGIG (reference sequence). This CDR3 reads CAWRVGTSLGTQYF. The CDR3 nucleotides are TGTGCCTGGAGGGTGGGCACAAGTCTGGGTACGCAGTATTTT.

This chain connects TRBV10-3 to TRBJ2-2; possibly TRBD2 for D (5 bases). The CDR3 extends over 13 amino acids. V was shortened by 10 bases and J by 3 bases, with 12 bases between the two germline ends. Germline assignment: CDR1 ENHRY and CDR2 SYGVKD. The CDR3 DNA reads as TGTGCCACGAGGGTGGAGGACACCGGGGAGCTGTTTTTT. The encoded protein is CATRVEDTGELFF.

V and J are TRBV4-1 and TRBJ2-7, with unresolved D. Trimming left V 0 bases short and J 5 bases short, with 8 bases between. The CDR3 length is 13 residues. In germline, CDR1 is MGHRA, CDR2 YSYEKL. For the CDR3, the DNA is TGCGCCAGCAGCCAAGAGGGTGGGAACGAGCAGTACTTC. Translation: CASSQEGGNEQYF.

This clone was detected only once. This sample includes further DNA sequences coding for the same CDR3. The rearrangement links TRBV5-6 to TRBJ2-7; D is undetermined. Trimming took 0 bases from V and 0 from J, leaving 13 bases between them. CDR3 length: 16 residues. Germline V gene sequence: CDR1 SGHDT, CDR2 YYEEEE. CDR3 coding DNA: TGTGCCAGCAGCTTGGGGCGGACCTGGAGCTCCTACGAGCAGTACTTC. This encodes CASSLGRTWSSYEQYF.

J is TRBJ1-1 and V is TRBV2, with D perhaps matching TRBD1 (5 bases). This CDR3 is built from 15 residues. Germline values: CDR1 SNHLY, CDR2 FYNNEI. The V gene lost 4 bases and the J gene lost 3 bases, with 15 bases spanning the gap. This chain's CDR3 is CASSGSRAGDTEAFF. The DNA of the CDR3 is TGTGCCAGCAGTGGGTCCAGGGCTGGGGACACTGAAGCTTTCTTT.

The rearrangement uses TRBV5-1 and TRBJ2-2; possibly TRBD1 for D (5 bases). Germline CDR1 is SGHRS and CDR2 is YFSETQ. CDR3 length equals 17 residues. V was clipped by 2 bases and J by 3 bases, with 17 bases between them. In DNA form, the CDR3 reads TGCGCCAGCAGCTTTATTGGCAGGCCACAGGACACCGGGGAGCTGTTTTTT. Translating it yields CASSFIGRPQDTGELFF.

This clone occurred a few times. The chain uses TRBV28 and TRBJ1-6; unclear D gene. This CDR3 has 14 amino acids. Germline V gene data show CDR1 as MDHEN and CDR2 as SYDVKM. With 6 bases removed from V and 10 bases from J, the gap between germline ends came to 16 bases. This CDR3 reads CASSPSGWGSPLHF. DNA of the CDR3: TGTGCCAGCAGCCCGAGCGGTTGGGGATCACCCCTCCACTTT.

This chain connects TRBV30 to TRBJ2-2; TRBD2 aligns across 10 bases. The J segment lost 2 bases and the V segment lost 5 bases, leaving 2 bases of the junction unmatched. CDR1 is GTSNPN, CDR2 SVGIG, per germline (reference sequence). CDR3 length: 14 residues. CDR3 in DNA: TGTGCCTGGGAGCGGGGGGGCAACACCGGGGAGCTGTTTTTT. It codes for CAWERGGNTGELFF.

V usage is TRBV7-9 and J usage is TRBJ2-3; TRBD1 matches at 8 bases. CDR3 length: 16 amino acids. Germline V gene sequence: CDR1 SEHNR, CDR2 FQNEAQ (reference sequence). With V trimmed by 4 bases and J by 1 base, 7 bases remained unmatched. The CDR3 sequence is CASSSLGQVRTDTQYF. CDR3 sequence (DNA): TGTGCCAGCAGCTCCCTGGGACAGGTCCGCACAGATACGCAGTATTTT.

The chain joins TRBV9 to TRBJ1-2; D is uncertain. Trimming pared 0 bases from V and 2 bases from J, leaving 5 bases between. In germline, CDR1 is SGDLS, CDR2 YYNGEE. The CDR3 totals 13 residues. The CDR3 sequence is CASSVDQNYGYTF. CDR3 nucleotide sequence: TGTGCCAGCAGCGTAGACCAGAACTATGGCTACACCTTC.

The V gene is TRBV5-1, the J gene TRBJ2-5; D gene uncertain. This CDR3 is 11 amino acids long. CDR1 is SGHRS and CDR2 is YFSETQ in the germline V gene. V was trimmed by 0 bases and J by 3 bases, leaving 0 bases between them. This chain's CDR3 is CASSLEETQYF. For the CDR3, the DNA is TGCGCCAGCAGCTTGGAAGAGACCCAGTACTTC.

The rearrangement links TRBV5-6 to TRBJ2-2, with TRBD2 matching over 10 bases. V was pared by 3 bases and J by 6 bases, with 5 bases of the junction left unmatched. The germline V gene encodes CDR1 SGHDT and CDR2 YYEEEE. This CDR3 comprises 15 residues. The CDR3 DNA reads as TGTGCCAGCAGCTCGGGACTAGCGAGACCCGGGGAGCTGTTTTTT. Its protein is CASSSGLARPGELFF.